A selection of T cell receptor beta chains follows, all from one sample in a study of CD8+CD57+ T cells in acquired aplastic anemia. One entry per CDR3 protein results from TCRdb running MiXCR on the reads. The sample contains 35,000 to 50,000 distinct CDR3 sequences, around 63% of which appear only once. The sequenced sample consisted of sorted CD4+, CD8+, or CD8+CD57+ T cells (not recorded which) from PBMCs. The receptors derive from a human donor in good health, serving as a control. CDR3s include the opening cysteine and the closing phenylalanine or tryptophan. The D gene is left open where the match is weak. Only part of the rows carry a size: once, few, many, or a class if the clone is expanded.

D	size	V	J	DNA	CDR3
.	once	TRBV29-1	TRBJ2-3	TGCAGCGTTGGAAAGGTACTAACGGGGACCACAGATACGCAGTATTTT	CSVGKVLTGTTDTQYF
.	few	TRBV7-3	TRBJ2-5	TGTGCCAGCAGCCTCCAAGAGACCCAGTACTTC	CASSLQETQYF
.	.	TRBV15	TRBJ1-6	TGTGCCACCAGCAGGGGGAACAGTAATTCACCCCTCCACTTT	CATSRGNSNSPLHF
.	.	TRBV7-9	TRBJ2-7	TGTGCCAGCAGCTTCATAAACTACGAGCAGTACTTC	CASSFINYEQYF
.	.	TRBV29-1	TRBJ2-2	TGCAGCTCATTGGTGGGAGGCGGGGAGCTGTTTTTT	CSSLVGGGELFF
.	.	TRBV25-1	TRBJ2-5	TGTGCCAGCAGTTATACACAGGGTCGGAAGACCCAGTACTTC	CASSYTQGRKTQYF
.	medium-sized	TRBV20-1	TRBJ2-7	TGCAGTGCTAGAGATTACCCCGGGAGCTCCTACGAGCAGTACTTC	CSARDYPGSSYEQYF
TRBD1	medium-sized	TRBV19	TRBJ2-7	TGTGCCAGTAGTATGGGGACAGGGAGGACCTACGAGCAGTACTTC	CASSMGTGRTYEQYF
.	.	TRBV19	TRBJ2-5	TGTGCCAGTAGTATAGGATTTGAGACCCAGTACTTC	CASSIGFETQYF
.	.	TRBV9	TRBJ1-3	TGTGCCAGCAGCGGGGGGGGGAGCTCTGGAAACACCATATATTTT	CASSGGGSSGNTIYF
TRBD1	.	TRBV24-1	TRBJ1-2	TGTGCCACCAGTGATGACAGGGTTAGCTATGGCTACACCTTC	CATSDDRVSYGYTF
.	.	TRBV15	TRBJ1-6	TGTGCCACCAGCAGAGAAGGGAATGGGGATTCACCCCTCCACTTT	CATSREGNGDSPLHF
TRBD1	.	TRBV25-1	TRBJ1-1	TGTGCCAGCACAGGACAGGGGAACACTGAAGCTTTCTTT	CASTGQGNTEAFF
TRBD2	.	TRBV15	TRBJ2-3	TGTGCCACCAGCAGAGATAGCGGGGGGGCAGATACGCAGTATTTT	CATSRDSGGADTQYF
.	few	TRBV7-3	TRBJ1-6	TGTGCCAGCAGCTTAAAAAGTAATTCACCCCTCCACTTT	CASSLKSNSPLHF
TRBD1	.	TRBV7-9	TRBJ2-5	TGTGCCAGCATGGGGACAGGGGACACCCAGTACTTC	CASMGTGDTQYF
TRBD1	.	TRBV25-1	TRBJ2-5	TGTGCCAGTAGTATAGGCGGACAGGGGGCAGAGACCCAGTACTTC	CASSIGGQGAETQYF
TRBD1	.	TRBV20-1	TRBJ1-1	TGCAGTGCCCGGGGACAGGGGAGCACTGAAGCTTTCTTT	CSARGQGSTEAFF
TRBD2	.	TRBV9	TRBJ2-3	TGTGCCAGCAGCGGTCGGGTTAGCGGGGTCAGAACAGATACGCAGTATTTT	CASSGRVSGVRTDTQYF
.	.	TRBV7-8	TRBJ2-3	TGTGCCAGCAGCTGGAGCACAGATACGCAGTATTTT	CASSWSTDTQYF
TRBD1	.	TRBV4-1	TRBJ1-2	TGCGCCAGCAGCCAAGATCGGGGGGAGGGGGCTGGCTACACCTTC	CASSQDRGEGAGYTF
TRBD2	medium-sized	TRBV9	TRBJ2-3	TGTGCCAGCAGCCCAAGCGGGGGGCGAAGCACAGATACGCAGTATTTT	CASSPSGGRSTDTQYF
TRBD1	many	TRBV28	TRBJ1-3	TGTGCCAGCAGCCCCACTTACAGGGGGCCCTACTCTGGAAACACCATATATTTT	CASSPTYRGPYSGNTIYF
.	once	TRBV6-1	TRBJ1-5	TGTGCCAGCAGTCAAAGACGGGCAGTTAGCAATCAGCCCCAGCATTTT	CASSQRRAVSNQPQHF
TRBD2	.	TRBV5-4	TRBJ2-5	TGTGCCAGCAGCTCCGGACTAGCGGAACAAGAGACCCAGTACTTC	CASSSGLAEQETQYF